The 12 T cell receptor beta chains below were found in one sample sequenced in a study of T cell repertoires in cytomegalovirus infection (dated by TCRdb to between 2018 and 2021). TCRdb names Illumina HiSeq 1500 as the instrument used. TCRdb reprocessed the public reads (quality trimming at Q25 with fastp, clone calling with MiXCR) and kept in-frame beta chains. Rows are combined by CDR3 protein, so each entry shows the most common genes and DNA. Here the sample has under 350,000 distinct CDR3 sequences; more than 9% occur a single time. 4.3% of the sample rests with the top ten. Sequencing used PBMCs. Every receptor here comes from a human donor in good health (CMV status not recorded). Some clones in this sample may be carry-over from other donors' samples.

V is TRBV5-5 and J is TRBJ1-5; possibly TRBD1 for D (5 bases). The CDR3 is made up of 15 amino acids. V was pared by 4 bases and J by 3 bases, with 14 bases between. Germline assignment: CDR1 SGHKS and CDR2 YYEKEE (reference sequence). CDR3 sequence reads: CASSRLDSFNQPQHF. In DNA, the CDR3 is TGTGCCAGCAGCCGGCTAGACAGTTTCAATCAGCCCCAGCATTTT.

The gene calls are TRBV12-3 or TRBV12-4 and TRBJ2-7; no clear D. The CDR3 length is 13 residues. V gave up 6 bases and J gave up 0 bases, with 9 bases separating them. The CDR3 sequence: CASRSATSYEQYF. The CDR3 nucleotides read TGTGCCAGCAGGTCAGCGACCTCCTACGAGCAGTACTTC.

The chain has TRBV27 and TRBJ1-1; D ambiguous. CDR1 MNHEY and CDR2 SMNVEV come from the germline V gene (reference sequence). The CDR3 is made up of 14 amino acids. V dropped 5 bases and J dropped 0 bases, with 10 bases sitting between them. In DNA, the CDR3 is TGTGCCAGCAGTGTCCAACCCTTGAACACTGAAGCTTTCTTT. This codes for CASSVQPLNTEAFF.

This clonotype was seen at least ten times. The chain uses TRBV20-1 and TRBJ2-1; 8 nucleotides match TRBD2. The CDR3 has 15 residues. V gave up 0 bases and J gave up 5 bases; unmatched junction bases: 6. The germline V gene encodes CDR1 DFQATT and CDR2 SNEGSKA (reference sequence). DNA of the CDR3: TGCAGTGCTAGAGATCAGGGGACTAGTCACAATGAGCAGTTCTTC. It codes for CSARDQGTSHNEQFF.

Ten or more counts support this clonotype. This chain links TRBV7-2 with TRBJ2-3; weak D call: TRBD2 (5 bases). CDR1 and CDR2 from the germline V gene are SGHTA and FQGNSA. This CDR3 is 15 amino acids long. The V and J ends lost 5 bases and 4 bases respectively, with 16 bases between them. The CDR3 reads CASSGQAGRSDTQYF. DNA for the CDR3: TGTGCCAGCAGCGGGCAGGCGGGCAGATCAGATACGCAGTATTTT.

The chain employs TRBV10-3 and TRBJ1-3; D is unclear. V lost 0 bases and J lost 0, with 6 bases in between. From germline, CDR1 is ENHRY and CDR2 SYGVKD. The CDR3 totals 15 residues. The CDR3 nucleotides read TGTGCCATCAGTGAGTCAACTAGCTCTGGAAACACCATATATTTT. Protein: CAISESTSSGNTIYF.

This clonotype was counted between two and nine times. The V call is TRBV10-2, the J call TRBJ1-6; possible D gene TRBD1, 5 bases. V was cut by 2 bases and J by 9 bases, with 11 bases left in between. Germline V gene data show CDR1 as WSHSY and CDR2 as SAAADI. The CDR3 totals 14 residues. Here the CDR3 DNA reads TGCGCCAGCAGTGAGAAGGGGTTCGGTTCACCCCTCCACTTT. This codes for CASSEKGFGSPLHF.

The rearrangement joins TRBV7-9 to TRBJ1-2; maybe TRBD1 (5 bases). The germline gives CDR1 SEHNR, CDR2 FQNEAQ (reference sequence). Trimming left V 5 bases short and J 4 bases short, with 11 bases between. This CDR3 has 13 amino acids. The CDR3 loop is CASSPGLVYGYTF. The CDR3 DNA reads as TGTGCCAGCAGCCCGGGACTGGTCTATGGCTACACCTTC. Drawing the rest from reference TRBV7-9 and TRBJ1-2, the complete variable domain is DTGVSQNPRHKITKRGQNVTFRCDPISEHNRLYWYRQTLGQGPEFLTYFQNEAQLEKSRLLSDRFSAERPKGSFSTLEIQRTEQGDSAMYLCASSPGLVYGYTFGSGTRLTVV.

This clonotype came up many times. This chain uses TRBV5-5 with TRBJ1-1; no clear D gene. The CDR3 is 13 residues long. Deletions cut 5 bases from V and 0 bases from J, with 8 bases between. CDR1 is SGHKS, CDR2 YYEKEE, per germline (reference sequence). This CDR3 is CASRPIMNTEAFF. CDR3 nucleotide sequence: TGTGCCAGCAGGCCAATCATGAACACTGAAGCTTTCTTT.

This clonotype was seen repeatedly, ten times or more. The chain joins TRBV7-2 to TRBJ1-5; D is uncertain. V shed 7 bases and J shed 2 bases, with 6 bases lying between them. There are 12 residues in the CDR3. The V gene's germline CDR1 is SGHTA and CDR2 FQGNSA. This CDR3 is CASNQGNQPQHF. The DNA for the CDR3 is TGTGCCAGCAACCAAGGCAATCAGCCCCAGCATTTT.

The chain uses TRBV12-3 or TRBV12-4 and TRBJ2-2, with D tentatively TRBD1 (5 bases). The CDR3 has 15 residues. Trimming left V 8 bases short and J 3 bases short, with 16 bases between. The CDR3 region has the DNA TGTGCCAGCCATTCACCGATGGGGCACACCGGGGAGCTGTTTTTT. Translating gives CASHSPMGHTGELFF.

The CDR3 loop is CASSLTPTRETQYF. CDR3 bases: TGTGCCAGCAGCTTAACACCCACTCGGGAGACCCAGTACTTC. V usage is TRBV7-2 and J usage is TRBJ2-5; D is unclear. Germline CDR1 reads SGHTA; CDR2 reads FQGNSA. V lost 2 bases, J lost 5 bases, and 12 bases lay in between. There are 14 residues in the CDR3.